Listed here is a single T cell receptor beta chain. Its target is not known. The sample belongs to a study of cytomegalovirus exposure and HLA in healthy donors. The CDR3 covers 15 residues. The V gene's germline CDR1 is MNHEY and CDR2 SMNVEV (reference sequence). V lost 0 bases, J lost 2 bases, and 7 bases lay in between. The study, taken as a whole, reports: Reportedly, a later analysis found an Asian-associated ancestry cluster had fewer N-insertions than the approximately 600-donor mean. Researchers catalogued some 160 TCR beta chains as cytomegalovirus-associated.

The PCR used 60 Vbeta and 13 Jbeta primers. TCRdb keeps only in-frame clones here, not all; method: immunoSEQ multiplex PCR. The sample has some 150,000 clones, approximately 80% seen once; the top ten hold less than 4.5%. Donors in the study were healthy people who gave bone marrow. The sample comprised PBMCs. The source of this sequence is a man aged 25-40 years in good health and CMV-seropositive. The J gene is TRBJ1-4, the V gene TRBV27; D is unclear. The CDR3 region has the DNA TGTGCCAGCAGTTTATCGGCTGTTACTAATGAAAAACTGTTTTTT. Translation gives CASSLSAVTNEKLFF.